Presented here are 7 T cell receptor beta chains from one specimen sequenced in a study of blood T cell repertoires in COVID-19. Here immunoSEQ multiplex PCR was the method, and the copy in TCRdb shows in-frame clones only, minus some. The table includes about 310,000 clones, approximately 91% detected once. The source material was PBMCs or T cells enriched from blood (not recorded which). All receptors derive from a woman in her forties who had recovered from COVID-19.

The chain combines TRBV11-3 with TRBJ1-1, with TRBD1 as a possible D gene (5 bases). The V end lost 10 bases, the J end lost 1 base, and 13 bases lay between the germline ends. There are 13 residues in the CDR3. Germline assignment: CDR1 SGHNT and CDR2 YENEEA. The CDR3 protein is CATRWGQNTEAFF. The CDR3 region has the DNA TGTGCCACCCGATGGGGCCAGAACACTGAAGCTTTCTTT.

The rearrangement links TRBV24-1 to TRBJ2-7, with 10 positions matching TRBD1. Losses at the gene ends were 7 bases for V and 1 base for J; bases not matched to a gene: 6. Germline CDR1 and CDR2: KGHDR and SFDVKD. The CDR3 sequence is 15 residues long. CDR3 region: CATSGGQGVSYEQYF. DNA for the CDR3: TGTGCCACCAGCGGAGGACAGGGGGTATCCTACGAGCAGTACTTC.

The chain links TRBV30 to TRBJ1-3, with unresolved D. Germline CDR1 reads GTSNPN; CDR2 reads SVGIG (reference sequence). With 3 bases removed from V and 4 bases from J, the gap between germline ends came to 10 bases. The CDR3 has 13 amino acids. DNA for the CDR3: TGTGCCTGGAGCCCGAACTCCGGAAACACCATATATTTT. Its protein is CAWSPNSGNTIYF.

Details on this clone: Different DNA sequences within this sample yield the same CDR3. This chain uses TRBV7-9 with TRBJ2-7, with a tentative D call TRBD2 (6 bases). CDR1 SEHNR and CDR2 FQNEAQ come from the germline V gene (reference sequence). V lost 3 bases to trimming and J lost 1 base, with 10 bases between them. The CDR3 contains 14 residues. In nucleotides, the CDR3 is TGTGCCAGCAGCTTGGGGGGATTGTCCTACGAGCAGTACTTC. It codes for CASSLGGLSYEQYF.

The chain joins TRBV11-2 to TRBJ2-7, with D possibly matching TRBD2 (5 bases). Germline lookup yields CDR1 SGHAT and CDR2 FQNNGV. This CDR3 region has 14 residues. The V end lost 5 bases, the J end lost 0 bases, and 11 bases lay between the germline ends. CDR3 coding DNA: TGTGCCAGCAGCCCCGGACGGGACTCCTACGAGCAGTACTTC. This sequence encodes CASSPGRDSYEQYF.

There are a few counts of this clone. This sequence joins TRBV27 and TRBJ1-5; D unresolved. V lost 3 bases and J 4 bases, leaving 13 bases between the germline ends. This CDR3 has 15 amino acids. From germline, CDR1 is MNHEY and CDR2 SMNVEV (reference sequence). For the CDR3, the DNA is TGTGCCAGCAGTTTGATAATGGCAGCGAATCAGCCCCAGCATTTT. This codes for CASSLIMAANQPQHF.

The rearrangement links TRBV9 to TRBJ1-4, with 9 bases that match TRBD1. The CDR3 has 19 amino acids. With 3 bases clipped from V and 0 bases from J, the junction kept 12 bases outside the gene matches. Germline CDR1 reads SGDLS; CDR2 reads YYNGEE. The CDR3 bases are TGTGCCAGCAGCGCACTCAACAGGGGGCCGATGGCAACTAATGAAAAACTGTTTTTT. This encodes CASSALNRGPMATNEKLFF.